Shown below are 17 T cell receptor beta chains from a single sample sequenced in a study of T-cell reconstitution after alpha-beta-depleted transplantation in children. Preparation of the TCRbeta library used unique molecular identifiers. TCRdb analysed the PCR reads with MiXCR anew, one entry per CDR3 protein. Found here are about 500,000 distinct CDR3 sequences, approximately 32% of them singletons; the top ten hold 2% to 2.5%. The input for sequencing was PBMCs from the stem cell graft donor, taken from the stem cell graft. The source of these receptors is a human donor who donated a stem cell graft to a child with aplastic anemia.

In this sample, this clonotype turned up a few times. This chain connects TRBV11-3 to TRBJ2-3; TRBD2 matches at 9 bases. Germline V gene lookup returns CDR1 SGHNT and CDR2 YENEEA. This CDR3 contains 14 residues. Germline trimming cut 1 base from V and 6 bases from J; bases unmatched to any gene: 2. The CDR3 DNA reads as TGTGCCAGCAGCTTAGGGACTAGCGTGGATACGCAGTATTTT. It is translated as CASSLGTSVDTQYF.

This clonotype has only a few counts. The J gene is TRBJ2-6, the V gene TRBV12-3 or TRBV12-4, with D tentatively TRBD2 (6 bases). Trimming left V 2 bases short and J 0 bases short, with 8 bases between. The CDR3 is 16 residues long. Written as DNA, the CDR3 is TGTGCCAGCAGTTTAAGGGAGGTCTCTGGGGCCAACGTCCTGACTTTC. This translates into CASSLREVSGANVLTF.

V is TRBV27 and J is TRBJ2-1, with no clear D. CDR1 MNHEY and CDR2 SMNVEV come from the germline V gene (reference sequence). V lost 7 bases and J 2 bases, leaving 21 bases between the germline ends. The CDR3 covers 17 residues. Here the CDR3 DNA reads TGTGCCAGCACATCACCAGGAAGGAGAAACGCCTACAATGAGCAGTTCTTC. Protein product: CASTSPGRRNAYNEQFF.

At least ten counts were recorded for this clonotype. V usage is TRBV10-3 and J usage is TRBJ2-7, with D perhaps TRBD1 (6 bases). V was shortened by 5 bases and J by 2 bases, with 10 bases between the two germline ends. Germline lookup yields CDR1 ENHRY and CDR2 SYGVKD. This CDR3 is 13 amino acids long. The CDR3 nucleotides are TGTGCCATCAGTACAGGGCCTGCCTACGAGCAGTACTTC. Translated, it gives CAISTGPAYEQYF.

The V gene is TRBV2, the J gene TRBJ2-7; possible D gene TRBD1, 6 bases. Germline V lookup: CDR1 SNHLY, CDR2 FYNNEI. V lost 4 bases, J lost 0 bases, and 13 bases lay in between. The CDR3 is 15 amino acids. The CDR3 here is CASSAGHLASYEQYV. CDR3 DNA sequence: TGTGCCAGCAGTGCGGGACACTTAGCCTCCTACGAGCAGTACGTC.

V is TRBV29-1 and J is TRBJ1-2; 7 positions agree with TRBD1. Germline V CDR1 and CDR2: SQVTM, ANQGSEA. The CDR3 is 16 amino acids. V trimming: 4 bases; J trimming: 2 bases; junction bases outside the gene matches: 13. The CDR3 spells CSVGGQTQGPNYGYTF. As DNA, the CDR3 is TGCAGCGTTGGCGGACAGACACAGGGGCCGAACTATGGCTACACCTTC.

This clonotype appeared many times. This chain uses TRBV9 with TRBJ2-1; 7 bases map to TRBD1. Germline loops: CDR1 SGDLS, CDR2 YYNGEE. The CDR3 runs 14 residues. The V segment lost 0 bases and the J segment 3 bases; nucleotides outside the gene matches: 0. In DNA form, the CDR3 reads TGTGCCAGCAGCGTAGGGGACAGCTACAATGAGCAGTTCTTC. Translating gives CASSVGDSYNEQFF.

This clonotype has just a few counts. The genes are TRBV20-1 and TRBJ1-1; perhaps TRBD1 as D (5 bases). This CDR3 contains 13 residues. The V gene lost 2 bases and the J gene lost 3 bases, with 10 bases spanning the gap. Germline CDR1 reads DFQATT; CDR2 reads SNEGSKA (reference sequence). CDR3 region: CSARSPGDTEAFF. Written as DNA, the CDR3 is TGCAGTGCTAGATCGCCGGGGGACACTGAAGCTTTCTTT.

This chain links TRBV20-1 with TRBJ1-5; tentatively, D is TRBD1 (5 bases). Germline V lookup: CDR1 DFQATT, CDR2 SNEGSKA (reference sequence). This CDR3 region has 14 residues. The V end lost 6 bases, the J end lost 7 bases, and 19 bases lay between the germline ends. The DNA for the CDR3 is TGCAGTGCCCGAATCAGCGACAGATTCCAGCCCCAGCATTTT. Its translation is CSARISDRFQPQHF.

This sequence joins TRBV20-1 and TRBJ1-4; D not resolved. This CDR3 region has 14 residues. Germline CDR1 and CDR2: DFQATT and SNEGSKA (reference sequence). The V end was cut by 3 bases, the J end by 5 bases, with 13 bases between. The CDR3 DNA sequence: TGCAGTGCTAGTGGGTTCGGCAAAAATGAAAAACTGTTTTTT. It encodes CSASGFGKNEKLFF.

The table lists this clonotype with a few counts. This chain connects TRBV12-3 or TRBV12-4 to TRBJ2-7; a weak D match, TRBD2 (5 bases). The CDR3 contains 14 residues. The ends were cut back, 5 bases at V and 6 bases at J, with 17 bases in the middle. The DNA for the CDR3 is TGTGCCAGCAGTCCCACTGGACTGCCCCGCGAGCAGTACTTC. Protein: CASSPTGLPREQYF.

The V call is TRBV6-1, the J call TRBJ2-2; the D gene could be TRBD1 or TRBD2 (6 bases each). CDR1 and CDR2 from the germline V gene are MNHNS and SASEGT. The CDR3 is made up of 16 amino acids. Trimming took 7 bases from V and 3 from J, leaving 18 bases between them. The chain's CDR3 is CASTYVGGLDTGELFF. CDR3 in DNA: TGTGCCAGCACCTATGTAGGGGGGCTGGACACCGGGGAGCTGTTTTTT.

The rearrangement joins TRBV15 to TRBJ2-1, with a possible D match to TRBD2 (6 bases). This CDR3 is 15 amino acids long. Trimming stripped 1 base from V and 9 bases from J, with 16 bases between. Germline assignment: CDR1 LNHNV and CDR2 YYDKDF (reference sequence). The chain's CDR3 is CATSRARELTAEQFF. In nucleotides, the CDR3 is TGTGCCACCAGCAGAGCGCGGGAACTCACGGCTGAGCAGTTCTTC.

The rearrangement links TRBV7-3 to TRBJ2-2; TRBD1 aligns across 9 bases. This CDR3 has 16 residues. V shed 5 bases and J 4 bases; nucleotides not matched to a gene: 8. CDR1 is SGHTA and CDR2 is FQGTGA in the germline V gene. Here the CDR3 reads CASSQQGAQTTGELFF. Written as DNA, the CDR3 is TGTGCCAGCAGCCAACAGGGGGCGCAGACCACCGGGGAGCTGTTTTTT. The entire variable domain, with the rest obtained from reference TRBV7-3 and TRBJ2-2, is as follows: GAGVSQTPSNKVTEKGKYVELRCDPISGHTALYWYRQSLGQGPEFLIYFQGTGAADDSGLPNDRFFAVRPEGSVSTLKIQRTERGDSAVYLCASSQQGAQTTGELFFGEGSRLTVL.

There are a few counts of this clonotype. The V call is TRBV30, the J call TRBJ1-1; D is ambiguous. Germline loops: CDR1 GTSNPN, CDR2 SVGIG (reference sequence). V lost 5 bases and J 0 bases, leaving 7 bases between the germline ends. This CDR3 contains 12 residues. The CDR3: CAWSRMNTEAFF. Here the CDR3 DNA reads TGTGCCTGGTCGAGGATGAACACTGAAGCTTTCTTT.

This chain uses TRBV5-5 with TRBJ2-5, with a tentative D call TRBD2 (6 bases). V lost 2 bases to trimming and J lost 5 bases, with 10 bases between them. Germline CDR1 reads SGHKS; CDR2 reads YYEKEE (reference sequence). There are 13 residues in the CDR3. This chain's CDR3 is CASSFGGTETQYF. The CDR3 DNA sequence: TGTGCCAGCAGCTTCGGAGGGACGGAGACCCAGTACTTC.

V is TRBV11-1 and J is TRBJ2-7; 9 nucleotides align to TRBD1. Germline-derived CDR1 and CDR2 are SGHAT and FQDESV (reference sequence). V shed 8 bases and J 4 bases; nucleotides not matched to a gene: 12. The CDR3 is 15 residues long. CDR3 protein: CASSASGTGRYEQYV. The CDR3 DNA is TGTGCCAGCTCCGCATCGGGGACAGGGAGATACGAGCAGTACGTC.